A selection of T cell receptor beta chains follows, all from one sample in a study of cytomegalovirus exposure and HLA in healthy donors. Here immunoSEQ multiplex PCR was the method, and the copy in TCRdb shows in-frame clones only, minus some. Here the sample spans around 130,000 clones, approximately 82% being singletons. Sequenced sample: PBMCs. The receptors derive from a man between 45 and 60 years old in good health and CMV-seronegative. The CDR3 runs from the conserved cysteine through the conserved F or W. D genes are given only for firm matches. Only some rows state a clone size, as once, few, many or a class for expanded clones.

v_gene	d_gene	j_gene	abundance	CDR3aa	CDR3nt
TRBV30	-	TRBJ2-7	-	CAWNFQVGEQYF	TGTGCCTGGAATTTTCAGGTTGGCGAGCAGTACTTC
TRBV4-1	-	TRBJ2-7	-	CASSQASRDISYEQYF	TGCGCCAGCAGCCAAGCTTCGAGGGACATCTCCTACGAGCAGTACTTC
TRBV18	TRBD1	TRBJ1-2	-	CASSPLSGQGALLNVGYTF	TGTGCCAGCTCACCACTTTCAGGACAGGGGGCCCTGTTGAATGTGGGCTACACCTTC
TRBV7-2	TRBD1	TRBJ2-1	-	CASSLAWTGLNEQFF	TGTGCCAGCAGCTTAGCCTGGACAGGCCTCAATGAGCAGTTCTTC
TRBV5-5	TRBD1	TRBJ1-6	-	CASGDSSFNSPLHF	TGTGCCAGCGGGGACAGCTCTTTTAATTCACCCCTCCACTTT
TRBV27	-	TRBJ1-5	-	CASSPTPSGPQHF	TGTGCCAGCAGTCCCACACCATCTGGGCCCCAGCATTTT
TRBV6-5	TRBD2	TRBJ2-1	-	CASSLAGGPSNEQFF	TGTGCCAGCAGCCTAGCGGGGGGGCCGAGTAATGAGCAGTTCTTC
TRBV7-8	TRBD1	TRBJ2-1	-	CASSYRDRVYNEQFF	TGTGCCAGCAGCTACCGGGACAGGGTCTACAATGAGCAGTTCTTC
TRBV5-4	-	TRBJ1-3	once	CASSDGTRSGNTIYF	TGTGCCAGCAGCGACGGGACTCGCTCTGGAAACACCATATATTTT
TRBV13	-	TRBJ2-3	-	CASSLWEGGHTDTQYF	TGTGCCAGCAGCTTATGGGAGGGGGGACACACAGATACGCAGTATTTT
TRBV19	-	TRBJ1-6	few	CASSIGGNNSPLHF	TGTGCCAGTAGCATCGGGGGGAATAATTCACCCCTCCACTTT
TRBV9	-	TRBJ1-2	-	CASSPSSDIDSYGYTF	TGTGCCAGCAGCCCCTCCTCGGACATCGACAGCTATGGCTACACCTTC
TRBV5-1	-	TRBJ2-2	few	CASSLEGFLDTGELFF	TGCGCCAGCAGCTTGGAGGGGTTTCTGGACACCGGGGAGCTGTTTTTT
TRBV19	TRBD2	TRBJ2-1	-	CASSIMTSGENEQFF	TGTGCCAGTAGTATAATGACTAGCGGGGAAAATGAGCAGTTCTTC
TRBV5-1	-	TRBJ1-4	-	CASSLGATTEDREKLFF	TGCGCCAGCAGCTTGGGGGCAACGACAGAAGATCGTGAAAAACTGTTTTTT
TRBV29-1	-	TRBJ2-1	-	CSVERGIVDEQFF	TGCAGCGTTGAACGCGGGATTGTGGATGAGCAGTTCTTC
TRBV6-1	-	TRBJ1-1	few	CASSEGGGRNTEAFF	TGTGCCAGCAGTGAAGGGGGGGGGCGGAACACTGAAGCTTTCTTT
TRBV11-2	-	TRBJ2-3	-	CASTKLGRGSILQADTQYF	TGTGCCAGCACCAAACTAGGACGGGGGAGCATACTCCAGGCAGATACGCAGTATTTT
TRBV6-5	TRBD2	TRBJ2-7	-	CASSYAGAWYEQYF	TGTGCCAGCAGTTACGCGGGAGCGTGGTACGAGCAGTACTTC
TRBV5-1	-	TRBJ1-1	-	CASSLTARGPTEAFF	TGCGCCAGCAGCCTTACTGCCAGGGGTCCCACTGAAGCTTTCTTT
TRBV7-8	-	TRBJ2-7	-	CASTVTELVLEQYF	TGTGCCAGCACCGTGACGGAGCTAGTCCTCGAGCAGTACTTC
TRBV5-6	TRBD1	TRBJ2-7	-	CASSLGDSHIEYF	TGTGCCAGCAGCTTGGGGGACAGCCATATAGAGTACTTC
TRBV4-1	-	TRBJ2-2	-	CASSQLSGNTGELFF	TGCGCCAGCAGCCAACTAAGCGGGAACACCGGGGAGCTGTTTTTT
TRBV7-3	-	TRBJ2-2	-	CASSPGSSGTGELFF	TGTGCCAGCAGCCCCGGGTCGAGTGGCACCGGGGAGCTGTTTTTT
TRBV7-6	-	TRBJ1-2	-	CASSPRSGDGYTF	TGTGCCAGCAGCCCCCGATCCGGAGATGGCTACACCTTC
TRBV9	-	TRBJ2-6	-	CASSERTGSGANVLTF	TGTGCCAGCAGCGAGAGAACGGGGTCTGGGGCCAACGTCCTGACTTTC
TRBV5-5	-	TRBJ1-5	-	CASSLGTANQPQHF	TGTGCCAGCAGCTTGGGGACAGCCAATCAGCCCCAGCATTTT
TRBV7-2	-	TRBJ1-5	-	CASSLVTGSNQPQHF	TGTGCCAGCAGCTTAGTAACAGGGAGCAATCAGCCCCAGCATTTT
TRBV2	-	TRBJ1-3	-	CASSDGQTSGNTIYF	TGTGCCAGCAGTGACGGACAGACCTCTGGAAACACCATATATTTT
TRBV29-1	TRBD2	TRBJ2-3	-	CSVVTSGGDTQYF	TGCAGCGTTGTGACTAGCGGGGGGGATACGCAGTATTTT
TRBV6-4	-	TRBJ2-5	-	CASTTRVEETQYF	TGTGCCAGCACCACTCGGGTCGAAGAGACCCAGTACTTC
TRBV29-1	TRBD1	TRBJ1-1	-	CSVAGQGGEAFF	TGCAGCGTTGCGGGACAGGGAGGTGAAGCTTTCTTT
TRBV30	TRBD1	TRBJ1-4	-	CAWSAGGNEKLFF	TGTGCCTGGAGTGCAGGGGGTAATGAAAAACTGTTTTTT
TRBV4-3	-	TRBJ2-7	-	CASSQAGNNYEQYF	TGCGCCAGCAGCCAAGCCGGGAACAACTACGAGCAGTACTTC
TRBV7-9	-	TRBJ2-1	-	CASSPPDNEQFF	TGTGCCAGCAGCCCCCCCGACAATGAGCAGTTCTTC
TRBV5-4	-	TRBJ1-2	-	CASSPRVGGYTF	TGTGCCAGCAGCCCTCGGGTCGGGGGCTACACCTTC
TRBV5-1	TRBD1	TRBJ1-2	-	CASSLAQGNNYGYTF	TGCGCCAGCAGCTTGGCACAGGGGAATAACTATGGCTACACCTTC
TRBV4-1	TRBD2	TRBJ2-7	few	CASSRVPGGTYEQYF	TGCGCCAGCAGCCGTGTACCGGGGGGGACCTACGAGCAGTACTTC
TRBV7-8	TRBD2	TRBJ2-5	-	CASGSGLAGGISQETQYF	TGTGCCAGCGGTTCGGGACTAGCGGGGGGTATATCCCAAGAGACCCAGTACTTC
TRBV7-8	TRBD1	TRBJ1-1	-	CASRQGTGAEAFF	TGTGCCAGCAGACAAGGGACAGGGGCTGAAGCTTTCTTT
TRBV7-8	TRBD1	TRBJ2-7	once	CASSKTGGTYEQYF	TGTGCCAGCAGCAAGACAGGGGGAACCTACGAGCAGTACTTC
TRBV6-5	-	TRBJ2-2	-	CASRDSLSNTGELFF	TGTGCCAGCAGAGACAGTCTTTCGAACACCGGGGAGCTGTTTTTT
TRBV15	TRBD1	TRBJ2-2	once	CATRTGGQRSGELFF	TGTGCCACCCGGACAGGAGGACAACGAAGTGGGGAGCTGTTTTTT
TRBV19	-	TRBJ1-5	once	CASSISGGNQPQHF	TGTGCCAGTAGTATAAGCGGGGGCAATCAGCCCCAGCATTTT
TRBV5-1	-	TRBJ2-7	-	CASSLGGFYEQYF	TGCGCCAGCAGCTTGGGAGGATTCTACGAGCAGTACTTC
TRBV29-1	-	TRBJ2-5	-	CSVEEGASETQYF	TGCAGCGTTGAAGAAGGAGCATCCGAGACCCAGTACTTC
TRBV6-1	TRBD1	TRBJ2-7	-	CASSSPGTGLYEQYF	TGTGCCAGCAGTTCACCCGGGACAGGGTTATACGAGCAGTACTTC
TRBV5-4	-	TRBJ2-7	-	CASSLGPGGGLEQYF	TGTGCCAGCAGCCTAGGGCCCGGGGGTGGGCTCGAGCAGTACTTC
TRBV6-1	-	TRBJ2-7	-	CASSETYEQYF	TGTGCCAGCAGTGAAACTTACGAGCAGTACTTC
TRBV4-1	TRBD2	TRBJ2-7	-	CASSQDHGGSSYEQYF	TGCGCCAGCAGCCAAGATCACGGGGGGAGCTCCTACGAGCAGTACTTC
TRBV29-1	-	TRBJ2-2	-	CSVPRGAGELFF	TGCAGCGTTCCACGCGGGGCCGGGGAGCTGTTTTTT
TRBV4-1	-	TRBJ1-5	-	CASSHINQPQHF	TGCGCCAGCAGCCACATCAATCAGCCCCAGCATTTT
TRBV9	-	TRBJ2-5	-	CASSVAPKTPGETQYF	TGTGCCAGCAGCGTAGCCCCCAAGACTCCCGGGGAGACCCAGTACTTC
TRBV29-1	TRBD2	TRBJ2-3	-	CSVSSRGGTDTQYF	TGCAGCGTTTCCTCCCGGGGGGGCACAGATACGCAGTATTTT